The 12 T cell receptor beta chains presented below share a single source sample, sequenced in a study of T cell responses to AZD1222 COVID-19 vaccine. Method: immunoSEQ multiplex PCR; TCRdb's copy keeps in-frame clones and lacks some. The data hold some 140,000 clones, with 80% to 90% observed a single time. The starting material was peripheral blood, obtained 28 days after the second AZD1222 dose. These receptors were collected from an adult who received the AZD1222 COVID-19 vaccine.

The DNA for the CDR3 is TGTGCCAGCAGCAGGCAGGGGCCTGGTCTCACCATATATTTT. Its protein is CASSRQGPGLTIYF. This sequence joins TRBV7-2 and TRBJ1-3; weak D call: TRBD1 (6 bases). This CDR3 has 14 residues. Germline V gene lookup returns CDR1 SGHTA and CDR2 FQGNSA. V lost 5 bases, J lost 9 bases, and 17 bases lay in between. Based on the CDR3 plus reference TRBV7-2 and TRBJ1-3, the full variable domain is GAGVSQSPSNKVTEKGKDVELRCDPISGHTALYWYRQSLGQGLEFLIYFQGNSAPDKSGLPSDRFSAERTGGSVSTLTIQRTQQEDSAVYLCASSRQGPGLTIYFGEGSWLTVV.

The J gene is TRBJ1-6, the V gene TRBV5-6; D is undetermined. V was shortened by 4 bases and J by 0 bases, with 11 bases between the two germline ends. This CDR3 comprises 16 residues. Germline V gene lookup returns CDR1 SGHDT and CDR2 YYEEEE. CDR3 in amino acids: CASSVTRASYNSPLHF. The CDR3 coding sequence is TGTGCCAGCAGCGTGACGAGGGCCTCCTATAATTCACCCCTCCACTTT.

The chain carries TRBV19 and TRBJ2-3, with unresolved D. The CDR3 contains 13 residues. V lost 5 bases and J 3 bases, leaving 9 bases between the germline ends. Per the germline V gene, CDR1 is LNHDA and CDR2 is SQIVND (reference sequence). This chain's CDR3 is CASSLTVTDTQYF. DNA of the CDR3: TGTGCCAGTAGTCTCACAGTAACAGATACGCAGTATTTT.

The chain links TRBV18 to TRBJ1-1, with 8 bases fitting TRBD1. Germline loops: CDR1 KGHSH, CDR2 LQKENI. The CDR3 loop spans 14 amino acids. The V segment lost 3 bases and the J segment 5 bases; nucleotides outside the gene matches: 5. In nucleotides, the CDR3 is TGTGCCAGCTCACCGGTGGACAGGGAAACTGAAGCTTTCTTT. Its translation is CASSPVDRETEAFF.

The V gene is TRBV2, the J gene TRBJ2-1; the D is unclear. Germline V gene data show CDR1 as SNHLY and CDR2 as FYNNEI. V was pared by 6 bases and J by 0 bases, with 12 bases between. This CDR3 region has 15 residues. As DNA, the CDR3 is TGTGCCAGCAGCGGACGGGCGAGCTCCTACAATGAGCAGTTCTTC. Amino acid sequence: CASSGRASSYNEQFF.

This rearrangement joins TRBV5-1 to TRBJ2-5, with TRBD2 matching 11 bases. This CDR3 has 16 residues. Looked up from germline, CDR1 is SGHRS and CDR2 is YFSETQ. Trimming at V came to 4 bases and at J to 5 bases, leaving 10 bases not matched to a gene. This chain's CDR3 is CASSMRLAGIMETQYF. CDR3 bases: TGCGCCAGCAGCATGCGACTAGCGGGGATTATGGAGACCCAGTACTTC.

The chain employs TRBV2 and TRBJ2-7; D is undetermined. The V end lost 2 bases, the J end lost 7 bases, and 12 bases lay between the germline ends. The CDR3 runs to 13 residues. Germline V lookup: CDR1 SNHLY, CDR2 FYNNEI. The CDR3 loop reads CASSEWLTGEQYF. Here the CDR3 DNA reads TGTGCCAGCAGTGAATGGTTAACTGGGGAGCAGTACTTC. Combining the CDR3 with reference TRBV2 and TRBJ2-7 gives the whole variable domain EPEVTQTPSHQVTQMGQEVILRCVPISNHLYFYWYRQILGQKVEFLVSFYNNEISEKSEIFDDQFSVERPDGSNFTLKIRSTKLEDSAMYFCASSEWLTGEQYFGPGTRLTVT.

In this sample, this clone turned up a few times. The rearrangement uses TRBV29-1 and TRBJ2-7; 7 positions agree with TRBD1. The CDR3 has 14 amino acids. V dropped 5 bases and J dropped 6; count of bases not matched to a gene: 13. Germline V gene lookup returns CDR1 SQVTM and CDR2 ANQGSEA. The CDR3 protein is CSVISQLTGAEQYF. The CDR3 bases are TGCAGCGTTATCTCGCAATTAACAGGGGCCGAGCAGTACTTC.

The chain uses TRBV19 and TRBJ1-5; no definite D call. V was pared by 3 bases and J by 4 bases, with 7 bases between. There are 13 residues in the CDR3. Looked up from germline, CDR1 is LNHDA and CDR2 is SQIVND (reference sequence). CDR3 in DNA: TGTGCCAGTAGTATTCAGGTTAATCAGCCCCAGCATTTT. Translated, it gives CASSIQVNQPQHF.

This clone was found a few times. The genes are TRBV7-6 and TRBJ1-2, with D perhaps TRBD1 (6 bases). CDR1 and CDR2 from the germline V gene are SGHVS and FNYEAQ. The CDR3 spans 14 residues. The V end was cut by 3 bases, the J end by 2 bases, with 10 bases between. The CDR3 nucleotides read TGTGCCAGCAGCTTGGACCAGGGGAACTATGGCTACACCTTC. It encodes CASSLDQGNYGYTF.

The rearrangement uses TRBV7-2 and TRBJ2-1, with TRBD1 matching 11 bases. The CDR3 length is 15 residues. The germline gives CDR1 SGHTA, CDR2 FQGNSA. The trim removed 5 bases at V and 8 bases at J, leaving 8 bases unmatched. CDR3 sequence reads: CASSVWTGGGHEQFF. In nucleotides, the CDR3 is TGTGCCAGCAGCGTCTGGACAGGGGGCGGTCATGAGCAGTTCTTC.

This chain connects TRBV14 to TRBJ1-3, with 7 bases that match TRBD1. This CDR3 comprises 11 residues. Unmatched junction bases numbered 4, after V lost 5 bases and J lost 12 bases. The germline gives CDR1 SGHDN, CDR2 FVKESK. The DNA for the CDR3 is TGTGCCAGCAGCACCGGACAGGTCATATATTTT. It yields the protein CASSTGQVIYF.